The 22 T cell receptor beta chains reported below all come from one sample, sequenced in a study of CD8 T cells in Susac syndrome. Random hexamers served to reverse transcribe roughly 0.45 to 1 ug RNA. A single record per CDR3 protein comes from TCRdb applying MiXCR to the immunoSEQ multiplex PCR reads. The table has some 150,000 distinct CDR3 sequences, approximately 94% seen once. The sequenced sample was CD4+ T cells from PBMCs. These receptors were collected from a human donor in good health.

The count of this clonotype is one. This sequence joins TRBV9 and TRBJ2-1; 8 bases agree with TRBD2. Germline-derived CDR1 and CDR2 are SGDLS and YYNGEE. J was trimmed by 4 bases and V by 4 bases; bases with no gene match: 7. This CDR3 has 15 amino acids. The CDR3: CASSSGGDSYNEQFF. The CDR3 bases are TGTGCCAGCAGCTCCGGGGGGGACTCTTACAATGAGCAGTTCTTC.

This clonotype was observed a single time. V and J are TRBV12-3 or TRBV12-4 and TRBJ1-3; possibly TRBD1 for D (6 bases). This CDR3 has 15 amino acids. V was trimmed by 7 bases and J by 2 bases, leaving 15 bases between them. CDR3 residues: CASTFWGATGNTIYF. Here the CDR3 DNA reads TGTGCCAGCACCTTTTGGGGGGCGACTGGAAACACCATATATTTT.

The gene calls are TRBV5-1 and TRBJ2-6; D call uncertain. CDR1 and CDR2 from the germline V gene are SGHRS and YFSETQ. CDR3 length: 15 amino acids. The V and J ends lost 2 bases and 2 bases respectively, with 8 bases between them. The CDR3 nucleotides read TGCGCCAGCAGCTTCATGGGAACTGGGGCCAACGTCCTGACTTTC. Translated: CASSFMGTGANVLTF.

The rearrangement uses TRBV6-6 and TRBJ2-7, with D perhaps matching TRBD1 (6 bases). Trimming pared 0 bases from V and 1 base from J, leaving 7 bases between. CDR1 is MNHNY, CDR2 SVGAGI, per germline (reference sequence). The CDR3 runs 14 residues. In DNA, the CDR3 is TGTGCCAGCAGTTACTCGGGACAATCCTACGAGCAGTACTTC. Translated, it gives CASSYSGQSYEQYF.

The chain couples TRBV20-1 to TRBJ1-5; 10 bases map to TRBD1. The CDR3 totals 14 residues. Germline values: CDR1 DFQATT, CDR2 SNEGSKA (reference sequence). The CDR3 loop is CSIGDRGINQPQHF. The CDR3 DNA reads as TGCAGCATAGGGGACAGGGGCATCAATCAGCCCCAGCATTTT.

The V gene is TRBV7-2, the J gene TRBJ2-4, with D uncertain. The CDR3 spans 13 residues. V was cut by 5 bases and J by 5 bases, with 10 bases left in between. The V gene's germline CDR1 is SGHTA and CDR2 FQGNSA. CDR3 region: CASSLGPENIQYF. The CDR3 region has the DNA TGTGCCAGCAGCCTCGGCCCCGAAAACATTCAGTACTTC.

CDR3 in amino acids: CASSQDSGYTEAFF. The CDR3 DNA reads as TGTGCCAGCAGCCAAGATTCGGGGTACACTGAAGCTTTCTTT. This chain links TRBV4-2 with TRBJ1-1; D is unresolved. Trimming shortened V by 0 bases and J by 3 bases, and 8 bases separated the two germline ends. The germline V gene encodes CDR1 LGHNA and CDR2 YNFKEQ. CDR3 length equals 14 residues.

This chain links TRBV29-1 with TRBJ2-2, with 7 bases lining up with TRBD2. From germline, CDR1 is SQVTM and CDR2 ANQGSEA. This CDR3 is built from 12 residues. The V and J ends lost 4 bases and 5 bases, in that order; junction bases with no gene match: 1. The CDR3 region is CSVGGGTGELFF. CDR3 DNA sequence: TGCAGCGTTGGGGGGGGGACCGGGGAGCTGTTTTTT.

This clonotype was detected only once. V usage is TRBV29-1 and J usage is TRBJ2-1; 9 bases match TRBD2. CDR3 size: 13 residues. In germline, CDR1 is SQVTM, CDR2 ANQGSEA. The junction had 10 bases not matched to a gene; V was cut back by 6 bases and J by 10 bases. The CDR3 DNA sequence: TGCAGCGTGAGCGCGGGAGGGGGACAGGAGCAGTTCTTC. Translated: CSVSAGGGQEQFF.

This sequence joins TRBV27 and TRBJ2-2; no reliable D call. The V gene lost 6 bases and the J gene lost 7 bases, with 12 bases spanning the gap. The length of the CDR3 is 13 residues. Germline V gives CDR1 MNHEY, CDR2 SMNVEV (reference sequence). The CDR3 region has the DNA TGTGCCAGCAGGGTTTGGGGTCACGGGGAGCTGTTTTTT. Translated: CASRVWGHGELFF.

The rearrangement links TRBV20-1 to TRBJ1-2; a weak D match, TRBD1 (5 bases). The germline CDR1 and CDR2 sequences are DFQATT and SNEGSKA (reference sequence). V lost 6 bases and J lost 4, with 21 bases in between. The CDR3 covers 15 residues. This CDR3 reads CSAKKTGREGYGYTF. The DNA of the CDR3 is TGCAGTGCAAAGAAAACAGGCCGAGAGGGCTATGGCTACACCTTC.

The sample holds one count of this clonotype. The chain links TRBV5-4 to TRBJ2-5; D gene ambiguous. The V and J ends lost 4 bases and 4 bases respectively, with 14 bases between them. The CDR3 consists of 14 residues. CDR1 SGHNT and CDR2 YYREEE come from the germline V gene (reference sequence). The CDR3 region is CASSSRTVGETQYF. The CDR3 DNA reads as TGTGCCAGCAGCAGCCGGACCGTGGGAGAGACCCAGTACTTC.

The chain recombines TRBV24-1 with TRBJ2-2; D is unresolved. Trimming stripped 5 bases from V and 1 base from J, with 10 bases between. The germline gives CDR1 KGHDR, CDR2 SFDVKD. The CDR3 is 15 amino acids. CDR3 DNA: TGTGCCACCAGTGCCCCAGGACGGAACACCGGGGAGCTGTTTTTT. The encoded protein is CATSAPGRNTGELFF.

The chain couples TRBV27 to TRBJ2-2; 9 bases align to TRBD1. This CDR3 is built from 15 residues. The ends lost 5 bases at V and 7 bases at J; junction bases unmatched: 8. From germline, CDR1 is MNHEY and CDR2 SMNVEV (reference sequence). CDR3 in DNA: TGTGCCAGCAGTATGAGACAGGGGGATTACGGGGAGCTGTTTTTT. It codes for CASSMRQGDYGELFF.

The V call is TRBV7-3, the J call TRBJ2-7; D is perhaps TRBD1 (5 bases). The germline gives CDR1 SGHTA, CDR2 FQGTGA. Trimming left V 5 bases short and J 6 bases short, with 14 bases between. This CDR3 has 13 residues. CDR3 DNA: TGTGCCAGCAGCCCCCAGCAGGGCAGCGAGCAGTACTTC. Translating it yields CASSPQQGSEQYF.

V gene TRBV18 combines with J gene TRBJ2-7, with D perhaps TRBD2 (6 bases). The CDR3 consists of 15 residues. Trimming pared 0 bases from V and 7 bases from J, leaving 16 bases between. Germline CDR1 and CDR2: KGHSH and LQKENI. CDR3 protein: CASSPPGGRSGEQYF. CDR3 bases: TGTGCCAGCTCACCACCAGGTGGGAGGTCCGGGGAGCAGTACTTC. Using reference TRBV18 and TRBJ2-7 for the parts outside the CDR3, the full variable domain is NAGVMQNPRHLVRRRGQEARLRCSPMKGHSHVYWYRQLPEEGLKFMVYLQKENIIDESGMPKERFSAEFPKEGPSILRIQQVVRGDSAAYFCASSPPGGRSGEQYFGPGTRLTVT.

This chain uses TRBV4-1 with TRBJ1-3; D is undetermined. The CDR3 length is 17 residues. From germline, CDR1 is MGHRA and CDR2 YSYEKL. Trimming took off 2 bases at V and 0 bases at J, with 14 bases between the two ends. The CDR3 DNA sequence: TGCGCCAGCAGCCAAAATTCCGCGGGCCCCTCTGGAAACACCATATATTTT. Amino acid sequence: CASSQNSAGPSGNTIYF.

The chain joins TRBV20-1 to TRBJ1-1, with 10 bases identical to TRBD1. J lost 2 bases, V lost 5 bases, and 5 bases had no gene match. The CDR3 sequence is 14 residues long. CDR1 is DFQATT, CDR2 SNEGSKA, per germline (reference sequence). The CDR3 is CSASRTGGNTEAFF. Here the CDR3 DNA reads TGCAGTGCTTCTCGGACAGGGGGTAACACTGAAGCTTTCTTT.

V usage is TRBV12-3 or TRBV12-4 and J usage is TRBJ2-1; no reliable D call. V was pared by 7 bases and J by 5 bases, with 9 bases between. The CDR3 loop spans 12 amino acids. The CDR3 DNA reads as TGTGCCAGCACCACGTTCGACAATGAGCAGTTCTTC. The encoded protein is CASTTFDNEQFF.

This clonotype was observed a single time. The genes are TRBV9 and TRBJ2-7; no definite D call. The germline V gene encodes CDR1 SGDLS and CDR2 YYNGEE. The V and J ends lost 0 bases and 1 base respectively, with 20 bases between them. This CDR3 is built from 18 residues. Written as DNA, the CDR3 is TGTGCCAGCAGCGTAGGGCCCCTGGGAAGAGGAATTTCCTACGAGCAGTACTTC. It yields the protein CASSVGPLGRGISYEQYF. Based on the CDR3 plus reference TRBV9 and TRBJ2-7, the full variable domain is DSGVTQTPKHLITATGQRVTLRCSPRSGDLSVYWYQQSLDQGLQFLIQYYNGEERAKGNILERFSAQQFPDLHSELNLSSLELGDSALYFCASSVGPLGRGISYEQYFGPGTRLTVT.

The chain recombines TRBV20-1 with TRBJ2-3; no reliable D call. The CDR3 is 15 amino acids. V shed 0 bases and J shed 8 bases, with 18 bases lying between them. Germline V CDR1 and CDR2: DFQATT, SNEGSKA (reference sequence). The CDR3 nucleotides are TGCAGTGCTAGAGAGTTAAATACCCCAGGTATTACGCAGTATTTT. It is translated as CSARELNTPGITQYF.

The chain couples TRBV20-1 to TRBJ1-2; D not certain. Germline V gene lookup returns CDR1 DFQATT and CDR2 SNEGSKA (reference sequence). V shed 1 base and J shed 6 bases, with 12 bases lying between them. This CDR3 comprises 13 residues. This CDR3 is CSARGTVSDGYTF. CDR3 DNA sequence: TGCAGTGCTAGAGGGACCGTTAGCGATGGCTACACCTTC.